These 5 T cell receptor beta chains originate from one sample sequenced in a study of T cells in Graves' hyperthyroidism and ophthalmopathy. TCR beta CDR3 sequences were amplified from RNA transcripts. The HTBI primer set was used in a first-round RT-PCR of the TCR CDR3. TCRdb processed the multiplex PCR reads anew with MiXCR; each CDR3 protein has one entry. The sample consists of some 420,000 distinct CDR3 sequences, around 15% of them appearing once. The material sequenced was blood. The receptors shown here come from a woman between 18 and 29 years old with Graves' hyperthyroidism.

The rearrangement uses TRBV4-1 and TRBJ2-7, with D tentatively TRBD1 (6 bases). V lost 0 bases and J 0 bases, leaving 9 bases between the germline ends. The CDR3 sequence is 15 residues long. Per the germline V gene, CDR1 is MGHRA and CDR2 is YSYEKL. CDR3 sequence reads: CASSQEGHVSYEQYF. CDR3 coding DNA: TGCGCCAGCAGCCAAGAGGGACACGTCTCCTACGAGCAGTACTTC.

This clonotype turned up a few times. The V and J genes are TRBV5-8 and TRBJ1-6, with a tentative D call TRBD1 (5 bases). CDR3 length: 15 residues. Trimming cost V 4 bases and J 7 bases, with 15 bases left between them. Germline V gives CDR1 SGHTS, CDR2 YDEGEE. In nucleotides, the CDR3 is TGTGCCAGCAGCCCCCCCGGCAGGACAAATTCACCCCTCCACTTT. This encodes CASSPPGRTNSPLHF.

This clonotype was counted a few times. The gene calls are TRBV5-4 and TRBJ1-2; D might be TRBD1 (5 bases). This CDR3 is 16 amino acids long. The V gene's germline CDR1 is SGHNT and CDR2 YYREEE (reference sequence). Trimming removed 4 bases from V and 8 bases from J, with 24 bases in between. The CDR3 coding sequence is TGTGCCAGCAGCGCCAGCGGGGCGGTCCGGTTGGGGGGCTACACCTTC. Residues: CASSASGAVRLGGYTF.

For this clonotype: With a much larger clone just one base away, this may be a read error. This rearrangement joins TRBV6-5 to TRBJ1-1; TRBD1 aligns across 11 bases. The V gene's germline CDR1 is MNHEY and CDR2 SVGAGI. This CDR3 has 15 residues. With 2 bases clipped from V and 4 bases from J, the junction kept 3 bases outside the gene matches. CDR3 amino acids: CASSYAGTGGTEAFF. CDR3 coding DNA: TGTGCCAGCAGTTACGCCGGGACAGGGGGCACTGAAGCTTTCTTT.

J is TRBJ1-4 and V is TRBV7-9; D gene uncertain. The germline V gene has CDR1 SEHNR and CDR2 FQNEAQ (reference sequence). The V and J ends lost 5 bases and 0 bases respectively, with 10 bases between them. The CDR3 consists of 15 residues. The CDR3 DNA reads as TGTGCCAGCAGCGTAAGTGGGACAACTAATGAAAAACTGTTTTTT. Residues: CASSVSGTTNEKLFF.